This TCR beta chain was observed in a study of T cell responses to AZD1222 COVID-19 vaccine. Study findings and constraints: Spike-specific TCR breadth and depth went up after people got two AZD1222 doses. The donors showed a predominance of white British ancestry and of females, with possible underestimation of clonal diversity. Only five or six AZD1222 recipients tested seropositive at baseline.

As concerns this clone: Antigen unknown.

Pooled together were second doses at about 4 or about 12 weeks. Sequencing used immunoSEQ multiplex PCR; TCRdb keeps in-frame clones, though not all of them. Found here are tens of thousands of clones, 88% of them singletons; the top ten hold about 7.1%. Sequences were derived from peripheral blood, sampled 28 days after the second AZD1222 dose. This receptor was identified in an adult who received the AZD1222 COVID-19 vaccine.

CDR3: CASSGSGVRRDTEAFF. CDR3 nucleotide sequence: TGTGCCAGCAGTGGATCAGGGGTGAGAAGGGACACTGAAGCTTTCTTT. This sequence joins TRBV6-1 and TRBJ1-1, with D tentatively TRBD1 (6 bases). This CDR3 has 16 residues. Trimming took 4 bases from V and 3 from J, leaving 18 bases between them. In germline, CDR1 is MNHNS, CDR2 SASEGT.